The text below deals with one T cell receptor (beta chain). What it binds is unknown. The CDR3 sequence is 14 residues long. V lost 6 bases and J lost 2; bases outside the gene matches: 4. Germline lookup yields CDR1 DFQATT and CDR2 SNEGSKA (reference sequence). This entry is derived from a study of blood T cells in healthy people across ages. Study-level background: There was about one barcoded beta molecule captured by template switching per two T cells.

A second PCR of 7 to 11 cycles used a sample-barcoded 5' primer and a J-beta primer mix. Via MiXCR, TCRdb re-called the 5' RACE reads, giving one row per CDR3 protein. The sample carries 650,000 or so distinct CDR3 sequences, about 51% recorded once. Study-wide points: Lack of knowledge of donor CMV status possibly confounded expanded clonotype changes.

V gene TRBV20-1 combines with J gene TRBJ2-1; 10 bases are a match to TRBD1. The TCR originated in a woman older than 75 in good health. Sequencing input: blood. CDR3 residues: CSARQGAPYNEQFF. The CDR3 DNA reads TGCAGTGCCAGACAGGGGGCACCCTACAATGAGCAGTTCTTC.